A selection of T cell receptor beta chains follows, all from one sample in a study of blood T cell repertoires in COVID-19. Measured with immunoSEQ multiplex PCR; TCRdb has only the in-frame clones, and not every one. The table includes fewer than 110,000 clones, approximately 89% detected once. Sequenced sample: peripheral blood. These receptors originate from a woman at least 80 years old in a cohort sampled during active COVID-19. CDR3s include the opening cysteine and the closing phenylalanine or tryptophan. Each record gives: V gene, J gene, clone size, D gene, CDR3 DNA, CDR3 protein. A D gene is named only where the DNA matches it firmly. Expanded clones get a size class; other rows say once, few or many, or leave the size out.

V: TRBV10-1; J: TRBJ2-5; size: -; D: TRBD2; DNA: TGCGCCAGCAGTGAGGCAGGGAGGGATCAAGAGACCCAGTACTTC; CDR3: CASSEAGRDQETQYF
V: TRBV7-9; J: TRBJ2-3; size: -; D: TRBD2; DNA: TGTGCCAGCAGCCGCCTAGCGGGGGGCCCAGAAGATACGCAGTATTTT; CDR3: CASSRLAGGPEDTQYF
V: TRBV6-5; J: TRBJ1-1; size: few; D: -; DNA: TGTGCCAGCAGTTACTCCTGGACTTTGAACACTGAAGCTTTCTTT; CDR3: CASSYSWTLNTEAFF
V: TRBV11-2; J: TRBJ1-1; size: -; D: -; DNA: TGTGCCAGCAGCTTAACGGCGGCTAACACTGAAGCTTTCTTT; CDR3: CASSLTAANTEAFF
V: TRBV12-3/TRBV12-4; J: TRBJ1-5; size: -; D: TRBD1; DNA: TGTGCCAGCCTCAGGGGGGGCAATCAGCCCCAGCATTTT; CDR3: CASLRGGNQPQHF
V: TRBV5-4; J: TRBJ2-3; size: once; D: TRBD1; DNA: TGTGCCAGCAGCCGGAGCCGACAGGGGAGTGCAGATACGCAGTATTTT; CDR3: CASSRSRQGSADTQYF
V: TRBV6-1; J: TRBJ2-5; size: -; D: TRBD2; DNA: TGTGCCAGCAGTGAATGGCCTAGCGGGGGACTCACGGAGGAGACCCAGTACTTC; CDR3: CASSEWPSGGLTEETQYF
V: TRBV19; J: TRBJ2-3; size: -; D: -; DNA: TGTGCCAGTAGGGACTCACCCCCAGATACGCAGTATTTT; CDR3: CASRDSPPDTQYF
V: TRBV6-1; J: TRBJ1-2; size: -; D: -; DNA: TGTGCCAGCAGTGTCCGGACAACATATTCTAACTATGGCTACACCTTC; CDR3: CASSVRTTYSNYGYTF
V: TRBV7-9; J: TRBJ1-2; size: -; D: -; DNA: TGTGCCAGCAGCTTTAGGGAGGCGCTGAGGGGCTACACCTTC; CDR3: CASSFREALRGYTF
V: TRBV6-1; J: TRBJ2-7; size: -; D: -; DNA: TGTGCCAGCAGTGAAGCCTGGTCGGGTTCCGAGCAGTACTTC; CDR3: CASSEAWSGSEQYF
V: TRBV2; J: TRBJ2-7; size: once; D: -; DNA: TGTGCCAGCAGGTATACAGGTCCCTACGAGCAGTACTTC; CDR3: CASRYTGPYEQYF
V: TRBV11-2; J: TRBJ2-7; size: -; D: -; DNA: TGTGCCAGCAGCTTAGCTTTACTAGGGGGAGGGCCGGGTGAGCAGTACTTC; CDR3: CASSLALLGGGPGEQYF
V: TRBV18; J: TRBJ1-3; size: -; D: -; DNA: TGTGCCAGCTCACCCGACAGTGGAGGAAACACCATATATTTT; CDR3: CASSPDSGGNTIYF
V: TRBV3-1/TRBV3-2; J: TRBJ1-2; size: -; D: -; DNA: TGTGCCAGCAGCCAAGCGAGGGATTATGGCTACACCTTC; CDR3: CASSQARDYGYTF
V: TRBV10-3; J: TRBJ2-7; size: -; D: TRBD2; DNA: TGTGCCATCAGTGTTACGAGTGTGGTAGCGGGCTACGAGCAGTACTTC; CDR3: CAISVTSVVAGYEQYF
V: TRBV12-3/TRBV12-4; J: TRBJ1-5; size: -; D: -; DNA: TGTGCCAGCAGTTTAGCCGATCAGCCCCAGCATTTT; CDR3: CASSLADQPQHF
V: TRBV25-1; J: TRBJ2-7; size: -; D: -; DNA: TGTGCCAGCAGTCCCCCTATAAGCTCCTACGAGCAGTACTTC; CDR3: CASSPPISSYEQYF
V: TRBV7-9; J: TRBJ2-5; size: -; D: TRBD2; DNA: TGTGCCAGCAGCCGACTAGCGGGAAAAGAGACCCAGTACTTC; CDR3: CASSRLAGKETQYF
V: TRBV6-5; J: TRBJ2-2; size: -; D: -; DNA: TGTGCCAGCAGCGGCACAGGGTTGGGCACCGGGGAGCTGTTTTTT; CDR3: CASSGTGLGTGELFF
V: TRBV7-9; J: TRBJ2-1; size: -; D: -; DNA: TGTGCCAGCAGCTTAGACAGGGAGCAGTTCTTC; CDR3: CASSLDREQFF
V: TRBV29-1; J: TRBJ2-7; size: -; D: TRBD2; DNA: TGCAGCTATGGGGGACTAGCGAGCTACGAGCAGTACTTC; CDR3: CSYGGLASYEQYF
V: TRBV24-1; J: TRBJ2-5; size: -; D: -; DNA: TGTGCCACCAGTTTCGGAGAGACCCAGTACTTC; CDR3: CATSFGETQYF
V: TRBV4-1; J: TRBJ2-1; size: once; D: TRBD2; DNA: TGCGCCAGCAGCCTAGCGGGGGGGCCGAATGAGCAGTTCTTC; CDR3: CASSLAGGPNEQFF
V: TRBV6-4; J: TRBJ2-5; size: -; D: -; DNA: TGTGCCAGCAGTGACTCGGTTGGGAGTGGCGCGGGGGAGACCCAGTACTTC; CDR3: CASSDSVGSGAGETQYF
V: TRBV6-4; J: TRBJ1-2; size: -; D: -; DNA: TGTGCCGGCAGTGAAAGGGGCCAGGGATTAGGTGGCTACACCTTC; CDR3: CAGSERGQGLGGYTF
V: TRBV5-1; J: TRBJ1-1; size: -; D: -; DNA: TGCGCCAGCAGCTTGGTAGGCGGGGAGGCTTTCTTT; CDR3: CASSLVGGEAFF
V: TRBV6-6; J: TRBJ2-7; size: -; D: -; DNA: TGTGCCAGCAGGGGCGAAGGACTCTCCTACGAGCAGTACTTC; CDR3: CASRGEGLSYEQYF
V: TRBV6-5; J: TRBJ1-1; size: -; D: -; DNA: TGTGCCAGCACCGCAGCGGGGACTGAAGCTTTCTTT; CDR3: CASTAAGTEAFF
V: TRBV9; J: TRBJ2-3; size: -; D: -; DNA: TGTGCCAGCAGCGTAGTCCCCCTAGCTACTTACACAGATACGCAGTATTTT; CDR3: CASSVVPLATYTDTQYF
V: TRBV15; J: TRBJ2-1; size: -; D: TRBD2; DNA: TGTGCCACCAGCGCGGAATACCCGGGACTAGCGGGAAGCGGTTACAATGAGCAGTTCTTC; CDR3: CATSAEYPGLAGSGYNEQFF
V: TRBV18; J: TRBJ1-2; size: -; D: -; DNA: TGTGCCAGCTCACCTGTCGACAGGCAGTCCTATGGCTACACCTTC; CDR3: CASSPVDRQSYGYTF
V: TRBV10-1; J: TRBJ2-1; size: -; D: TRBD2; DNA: TGCGCCAGCCGGGGACTAGCGGGAAACTACAATGAGCAGTTCTTC; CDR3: CASRGLAGNYNEQFF
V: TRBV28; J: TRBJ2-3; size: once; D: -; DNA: TGTGCCAGCAGTTTTCGGGGGTTAGATACGCAGTATTTT; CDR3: CASSFRGLDTQYF
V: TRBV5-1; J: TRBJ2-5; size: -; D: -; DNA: TGCGCCAGCAGCTTGATCAGGGACCAAGAGACCCAGTACTTC; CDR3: CASSLIRDQETQYF
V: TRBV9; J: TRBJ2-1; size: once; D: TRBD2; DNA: TGCGCCAGCAGCGCGGGGGGGGCGTCCTACAATGAGCAGTTCTTC; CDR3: CASSAGGASYNEQFF
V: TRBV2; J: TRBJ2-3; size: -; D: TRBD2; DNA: TGTGCCAGCAGTGAAGCGCCTAGCGGGAGGGGCACAGATACGCAGTATTTT; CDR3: CASSEAPSGRGTDTQYF
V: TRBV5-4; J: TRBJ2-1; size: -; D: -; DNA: TGTGCCAGCAGCCACCCAGGGAATGAGCAGTTCTTC; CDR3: CASSHPGNEQFF
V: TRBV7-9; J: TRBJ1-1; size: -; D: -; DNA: TGTGCCAGCAGACCAACAGGGTACACTGAAGCTTTCTTT; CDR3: CASRPTGYTEAFF
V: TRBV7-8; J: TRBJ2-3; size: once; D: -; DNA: TGTGCCAGCAGCTTATGGCGCAGGGGTTTTACAGATACGCAGTATTTT; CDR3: CASSLWRRGFTDTQYF
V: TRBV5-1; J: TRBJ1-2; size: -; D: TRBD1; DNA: TGCGCCAGCAGCGGGGGACAGGGGGACTATGGCTACACCTTC; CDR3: CASSGGQGDYGYTF
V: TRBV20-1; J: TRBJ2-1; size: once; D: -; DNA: TGCAGTGCCCAAGAGAATGAGCAGTTCTTC; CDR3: CSAQENEQFF
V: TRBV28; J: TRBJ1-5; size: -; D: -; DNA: TGTGCCAGCACCCGAACGGGTACAGGTGGGGGCAATCAGCCCCAGCATTTT; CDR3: CASTRTGTGGGNQPQHF
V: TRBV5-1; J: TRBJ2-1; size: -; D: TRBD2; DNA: TGCGCCAGCAGCTTATTTAGCGGGGGGTCCTCCTACAATGAGCAGTTCTTC; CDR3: CASSLFSGGSSYNEQFF
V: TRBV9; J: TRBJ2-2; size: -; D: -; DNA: TGTGCCAGCAGCGTAGCTGGAGTGCACACCGGGGAGCTGTTTTTT; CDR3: CASSVAGVHTGELFF
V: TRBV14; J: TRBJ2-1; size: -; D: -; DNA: TGTGCCAGCAGCCCGCAAGCGGCTAGTCGTGAGCAGTTCTTC; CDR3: CASSPQAASREQFF